The 28 T cell receptor beta chains reported below all come from one sample, sequenced in a study of neurological immune-mediated disorders. TCRdb independently ran MiXCR on the 5' RACE reads; one entry per CDR3 protein. The repertoire holds tens of thousands of distinct CDR3 sequences, approximately 4% seen once, with 2.5% to 3% in the top ten. The source material was PBMCs. These receptors were obtained from a woman aged 45-60 years with multiple sclerosis.

Many counts were recorded for this clonotype. V is TRBV15 and J is TRBJ1-1; maybe TRBD1 (6 bases). V shed 0 bases and J shed 5 bases, with 13 bases lying between them. The CDR3 runs to 15 residues. Per the germline V gene, CDR1 is LNHNV and CDR2 is YYDKDF (reference sequence). The CDR3 DNA sequence: TGTGCCACCAGCAGAGATAGAACAGGGCGGACTGAAGCTTTCTTT. Protein product: CATSRDRTGRTEAFF.

The table lists this clonotype with many counts. The V and J genes are TRBV5-1 and TRBJ2-3, with D possibly called TRBD1 or TRBD2 (5 bases each). This CDR3 region has 14 residues. V lost 0 bases, J lost 5 bases, and 10 bases lay in between. Germline V gene lookup returns CDR1 SGHRS and CDR2 YFSETQ. The CDR3 loop reads CASSLAGAGDTQYF. The CDR3, as DNA: TGCGCCAGCAGCTTGGCCGGGGCGGGAGATACGCAGTATTTT.

This clonotype was observed many times. The V call is TRBV5-1, the J call TRBJ2-2; 10 bases fit TRBD1. The CDR3 has 16 residues. CDR1 and CDR2 (germline): SGHRS, YFSETQ. The V and J ends lost 0 bases and 6 bases, in that order; junction bases with no gene match: 5. The CDR3 here is CASSLAGTGESGELFF. CDR3 DNA: TGCGCCAGCAGCTTGGCCGGGACAGGGGAGTCCGGGGAGCTGTTTTTT.

This clonotype was observed many times. This rearrangement joins TRBV5-1 to TRBJ2-7; 9 positions agree with TRBD2. This CDR3 contains 14 residues. Losses at the gene ends were 3 bases for V and 5 bases for J; bases not matched to a gene: 6. CDR1 and CDR2 from the germline V gene are SGHRS and YFSETQ. This CDR3 is CASSSRAGGDEQYF. DNA of the CDR3: TGCGCCAGCAGCTCGAGAGCGGGGGGCGACGAGCAGTACTTC.

This clonotype was picked up many times. The rearrangement joins TRBV6-5 to TRBJ2-7, with TRBD2 matching 10 bases. CDR1 MNHEY and CDR2 SVGAGI come from the germline V gene. The V gene end was trimmed by 2 bases and the J gene end by 1 base; junction bases not matched to a gene: 2. This CDR3 spans 15 amino acids. CDR3 residues: CASSYASGGSYEQYF. The CDR3 nucleotides are TGTGCCAGCAGTTACGCTAGCGGGGGATCCTACGAGCAGTACTTC.

This clonotype came up many times. V and J are TRBV5-5 and TRBJ1-1; D might be TRBD1 (5 bases). This CDR3 comprises 15 residues. Trimming left V 3 bases short and J 0 bases short, with 12 bases between. Germline-derived CDR1 and CDR2 are SGHKS and YYEKEE (reference sequence). CDR3 DNA: TGTGCCAGCAGCTCCGTCGGACACCTGAACACTGAAGCTTTCTTT. Translating it yields CASSSVGHLNTEAFF.

This clonotype was counted at least ten times. The genes are TRBV13 and TRBJ2-7; 9 bases line up with TRBD1. Germline V CDR1 and CDR2: PRHDT, FYEKMQ (reference sequence). The CDR3 spans 15 residues. The trim removed 4 bases at V and 4 bases at J, leaving 8 bases unmatched. The CDR3 nucleotides are TGTGCCAGCAGCTCAACGGGACAGGGTTCTTACGAGCAGTACTTC. It translates to CASSSTGQGSYEQYF.

This clonotype showed up many times. The chain employs TRBV20-1 and TRBJ2-5; TRBD2 agrees at 11 bases. CDR3 length: 13 amino acids. Looked up from germline, CDR1 is DFQATT and CDR2 is SNEGSKA (reference sequence). CDR3 region: CTTSGGRSETQYF. In nucleotides, the CDR3 is TGCACCACTAGCGGGGGCAGGTCAGAGACCCAGTACTTC.

This clonotype was counted at least ten times. The chain links TRBV7-9 to TRBJ1-2; D unresolved. V dropped 4 bases and J dropped 5 bases, with 14 bases sitting between them. CDR1 SEHNR and CDR2 FQNEAQ come from the germline V gene (reference sequence). This CDR3 is built from 14 residues. CDR3 in amino acids: CASSSQVVGYGYTF. The CDR3 coding sequence is TGTGCCAGCAGCTCCCAGGTAGTGGGGTATGGCTACACCTTC. Filled out from reference TRBV7-9 and TRBJ1-2, the complete variable domain reads DTGVSQNPRHKITKRGQNVTFRCDPISEHNRLYWYRQTLGQGPEFLTYFQNEAQLEKSRLLSDRFSAERPKGSFSTLEIQRTEQGDSAMYLCASSSQVVGYGYTFGSGTRLTVV.

This clonotype was observed many times. The chain combines TRBV12-3 or TRBV12-4 with TRBJ2-4; a possible D gene is TRBD1 (6 bases). The CDR3 is 15 amino acids. V lost 7 bases and J 2 bases, leaving 15 bases between the germline ends. CDR3 DNA: TGTGCCAGCAATACAGGGTTACGGTCCAAAAACATTCAGTACTTC. Translation: CASNTGLRSKNIQYF.

This clonotype has a count of ten or more. The chain employs TRBV10-3 and TRBJ2-3; 7 bases are shared with TRBD2. The CDR3 length is 15 residues. Trimming cost V 3 bases and J 7 bases; bases outside gene matches: 10. Germline lookup yields CDR1 ENHRY and CDR2 SYGVKD. The CDR3 region is CAISEMTSLQNTQYF. Here the CDR3 DNA reads TGTGCCATCAGTGAAATGACTAGCCTCCAAAATACGCAGTATTTT.

Many counts were recorded for this clonotype. The rearrangement links TRBV7-3 to TRBJ2-7, with 8 bases aligning to TRBD2. Trimming cost V 7 bases and J 5 bases; bases outside gene matches: 7. This CDR3 comprises 13 residues. CDR1 is SGHTA, CDR2 FQGTGA, per germline. The CDR3 region has the DNA TGTGCCAGCAAACCGAGCGGGGGCAACGAGCAGTACTTC. Amino acids: CASKPSGGNEQYF.

This clonotype has at least ten counts. The chain employs TRBV7-2 and TRBJ1-2; 7 nucleotides align to TRBD1. CDR1 is SGHTA and CDR2 is FQGNSA in the germline V gene. This CDR3 has 15 amino acids. V lost 1 base to trimming and J lost 12 bases; unmatched junction nucleotides: 14. CDR3 nucleotide sequence: TGTGCCAGCAGCTTAGGGTCGGGACAGCCTTGGAGCGACACCTTC. Residues: CASSLGSGQPWSDTF.

This clonotype was found many times. The J gene is TRBJ1-4, the V gene TRBV6-5; D is undetermined. The ends were cut back, 9 bases at V and 3 bases at J, with 11 bases in the middle. CDR1 MNHEY and CDR2 SVGAGI come from the germline V gene. This CDR3 has 13 amino acids. The CDR3: CASSLIPNEKLFF. The CDR3 region has the DNA TGTGCCAGTTCCCTGATACCTAATGAAAAACTGTTTTTT.

This clonotype was detected many times. This chain uses TRBV12-3 or TRBV12-4 with TRBJ1-1, with D possibly matching TRBD1 (6 bases). CDR3 size: 14 residues. Trimming removed 3 bases from V and 6 bases from J, with 14 bases in between. The CDR3 nucleotides are TGTGCCAGCAGTTTCCTAAACAGGGTGCCTGAAGCTTTCTTT. It codes for CASSFLNRVPEAFF.

In DNA, the CDR3 is TGTGCCAGCAGCTTAGCGCTGAGCGGGGGGACCTACAATGAGCAGTTCTTC. Amino acid sequence: CASSLALSGGTYNEQFF. The chain couples TRBV7-2 to TRBJ2-1; the match to TRBD2 covers 9 bases. From germline, CDR1 is SGHTA and CDR2 FQGNSA. The V gene end was trimmed by 0 bases and the J gene end by 2 bases; junction bases not matched to a gene: 5. This CDR3 is built from 17 residues.

Many counts were recorded for this clonotype. The chain joins TRBV5-6 to TRBJ2-1; TRBD2 might be the D (5 bases). CDR3 length: 13 amino acids. The germline CDR1 and CDR2 sequences are SGHDT and YYEEEE. Trimming shortened V by 0 bases and J by 4 bases, and 5 bases separated the two germline ends. DNA of the CDR3: TGTGCCAGCAGCTTGGAGCGGTACAATGAGCAGTTCTTC. Translation gives CASSLERYNEQFF.

This clonotype has ten or more counts. The rearrangement joins TRBV29-1 to TRBJ1-2; D is possibly TRBD1 (6 bases). Trimming left V 6 bases short and J 4 bases short, with 15 bases between. There are 13 residues in the CDR3. Germline CDR1 reads SQVTM; CDR2 reads ANQGSEA. The CDR3 here is CSVEPDRGYGYTF. CDR3 DNA: TGCAGCGTAGAACCGGACAGAGGCTATGGCTACACCTTC.

This clonotype was seen ten or more times. V gene TRBV20-1 combines with J gene TRBJ2-1; 7 positions match TRBD1. CDR3 length: 16 residues. The V gene end was trimmed by 4 bases and the J gene end by 3 bases; junction bases not matched to a gene: 12. The germline CDR1 and CDR2 sequences are DFQATT and SNEGSKA (reference sequence). CDR3: CSATPYETGIYNEQFF. The CDR3 nucleotides read TGCAGTGCTACACCCTACGAGACAGGGATCTACAATGAGCAGTTCTTC.

This clonotype has ten or more counts. The CDR3 region has the DNA TGCAGTGCTAGCGACGGGACTTACAATGAGCAGTTCTTC. Its translation: CSASDGTYNEQFF. J is TRBJ2-1 and V is TRBV20-1, with D perhaps TRBD2 (6 bases). The CDR3 is 13 residues long. V lost 3 bases, J lost 4 bases, and 10 bases lay in between. Germline V lookup: CDR1 DFQATT, CDR2 SNEGSKA (reference sequence).

This clonotype has at least ten counts. The chain uses TRBV4-1 and TRBJ1-1; a weak D match, TRBD1 (5 bases). With 3 bases removed from V and 0 bases from J, the gap between germline ends came to 20 bases. Looked up from germline, CDR1 is MGHRA and CDR2 is YSYEKL. This CDR3 contains 18 residues. The DNA for the CDR3 is TGCGCCAGCAGCCACCACGACAAGGGGTCCTACCTGAACACTGAAGCTTTCTTT. This translates into CASSHHDKGSYLNTEAFF.

There are many counts of this clonotype. This sequence joins TRBV4-2 and TRBJ1-2; TRBD1 matches 8 bases. Germline assignment: CDR1 LGHNA and CDR2 YNFKEQ. The CDR3 has 15 residues. Trimming cost V 5 bases and J 2 bases; bases outside gene matches: 7. The CDR3 spells CASSSGGQANYGYTF. The DNA for the CDR3 is TGTGCCAGCAGCTCAGGGGGCCAAGCAAACTATGGCTACACCTTC.

The sample holds many counts of this clonotype. The gene calls are TRBV20-1 and TRBJ2-3; the D is unclear. The germline V gene encodes CDR1 DFQATT and CDR2 SNEGSKA (reference sequence). This CDR3 is built from 14 residues. Between the trimmed V and J ends, which lost 6 bases and 8 bases, there was a span of 21 bases. For the CDR3, the DNA is TGCAGTGCCGTTAAGGTGGAAGGCGTCGGTACGCAGTATTTT. The encoded protein is CSAVKVEGVGTQYF.

At least ten counts were recorded for this clonotype. The rearrangement joins TRBV5-1 to TRBJ1-1; 8 positions match TRBD1. J was trimmed by 0 bases and V by 0 bases; bases with no gene match: 16. In germline, CDR1 is SGHRS, CDR2 YFSETQ. The CDR3 is 20 amino acids. CDR3 sequence (DNA): TGCGCCAGCAGCTTGGCCTTTACCGGGGGGACAGGAGGTATGAACACTGAAGCTTTCTTT. Its translation is CASSLAFTGGTGGMNTEAFF.

This clonotype was seen many times. The chain employs TRBV20-1 and TRBJ2-7; 7 positions agree with TRBD2. Trimming removed 6 bases from V and 0 bases from J; junction bases left unmatched: 8. The CDR3 has 14 amino acids. Germline CDR1 is DFQATT and CDR2 is SNEGSKA (reference sequence). CDR3 nucleotide sequence: TGCAGTGCCAACAGCGGGGCCCCCTCCTACGAGCAGTACTTC. The encoded protein is CSANSGAPSYEQYF.

About this clonotype: A read error may explain this, as a much larger clone is one base away. The chain couples TRBV9 to TRBJ2-1; unclear D gene. The V end was cut by 0 bases, the J end by 3 bases, with 13 bases between. CDR1 and CDR2 from the germline V gene are SGDLS and YYNGEE. The length of the CDR3 is 16 residues. In nucleotides, the CDR3 is TGTGCCAGCAGCGTAGAAAGGAGTAGCTACTACAATGAGCAGTTCTTC. Translating it yields CASSVERSSYYNEQFF.

This clonotype was found many times. The rearrangement joins TRBV7-2 to TRBJ1-4, with 7 bases aligning to TRBD1. Germline V gene lookup returns CDR1 SGHTA and CDR2 FQGNSA. The CDR3 has 13 residues. Trimming removed 5 bases from V and 3 bases from J; junction bases left unmatched: 0. The CDR3 bases are TGTGCCAGCAGCCAGGGGGCTAATGAAAAACTGTTTTTT. This sequence encodes CASSQGANEKLFF.

This clonotype has ten or more counts. The chain combines TRBV20-1 with TRBJ1-3; possible D gene TRBD1, 5 bases. Germline V gene sequence: CDR1 DFQATT, CDR2 SNEGSKA (reference sequence). V lost 6 bases and J lost 5, with 17 bases in between. This CDR3 is 14 amino acids long. As DNA, the CDR3 is TGCAGTGCGGCCCAGGGACCGCAGAGAAACACCATATATTTT. Its translation: CSAAQGPQRNTIYF.